Presented here are 20 T cell receptor beta chains from one specimen sequenced in a study of control samples from healthy donors and cancer patients. Here immunoSEQ multiplex PCR was the method, and the copy in TCRdb shows in-frame clones only, minus some. The sample holds roughly 160,000 clones, around 88% seen once. Sequenced: blood. The receptors derive from a woman in her 30s in good health.

The chain carries TRBV5-1 and TRBJ2-1, with 10 positions matching TRBD1. Germline CDR1 SGHRS, CDR2 YFSETQ. The ends lost 4 bases at V and 9 bases at J; junction bases unmatched: 7. The CDR3 spans 14 residues. Written as DNA, the CDR3 is TGCGCCAGCAGCACGGGACAGGGGATTGCTGAGCAGTTCTTC. It translates to CASSTGQGIAEQFF.

A few counts support this clone. This sequence joins TRBV30 and TRBJ2-3, with 9 bases that match TRBD1. The germline V gene has CDR1 GTSNPN and CDR2 SVGIG (reference sequence). The CDR3 has 15 amino acids. The junction had 2 bases not matched to a gene; V was cut back by 0 bases and J by 1 base. CDR3 in amino acids: CAWSVGQGGTDTQYF. CDR3 nucleotides: TGTGCCTGGAGTGTGGGACAGGGTGGCACAGATACGCAGTATTTT.

The V call is TRBV28, the J call TRBJ2-7; 7 positions match TRBD2. CDR3 length equals 13 residues. Germline V gene lookup returns CDR1 MDHEN and CDR2 SYDVKM. The junction had 5 bases not matched to a gene; V was cut back by 5 bases and J by 4 bases. CDR3 sequence reads: CASSRGRGYEQYF. CDR3 sequence (DNA): TGTGCCAGCAGTAGAGGGAGGGGTTACGAGCAGTACTTC.

The chain couples TRBV4-2 to TRBJ2-7; D gene unclear. V lost 0 bases and J 3 bases, leaving 15 bases between the germline ends. The CDR3 extends over 16 amino acids. Germline-derived CDR1 and CDR2 are LGHNA and YNFKEQ. The CDR3 sequence is CASSQDLAVQDYEQYF. The CDR3 DNA follows: TGTGCCAGCAGCCAAGATTTGGCCGTTCAGGACTACGAGCAGTACTTC.

This clone has only one observation. The chain recombines TRBV7-9 with TRBJ2-5; D is undetermined. CDR3 length: 13 amino acids. The germline gives CDR1 SEHNR, CDR2 FQNEAQ (reference sequence). The V and J ends lost 5 bases and 4 bases respectively, with 11 bases between them. CDR3 nucleotide sequence: TGTGCCAGCAGCCCCGTGGTCGGAGAGACCCAGTACTTC. The encoded protein is CASSPVVGETQYF.

The chain couples TRBV2 to TRBJ2-5; 9 bases match TRBD2. The trim removed 3 bases at V and 3 bases at J, leaving 5 bases unmatched. The germline CDR1 and CDR2 sequences are SNHLY and FYNNEI. The CDR3 is 15 amino acids. CDR3 nucleotides: TGTGCCAGCAGTGAGGGTCTAGCGGGAAAAGAGACCCAGTACTTC. Translation gives CASSEGLAGKETQYF.

The chain couples TRBV7-9 to TRBJ2-1, with D perhaps matching TRBD2 (6 bases). V lost 7 bases to trimming and J lost 0 bases, with 13 bases between them. Germline assignment: CDR1 SEHNR and CDR2 FQNEAQ (reference sequence). The CDR3 runs to 15 residues. CDR3 region: CASTGGTTSYNEQFF. Written as DNA, the CDR3 is TGTGCCAGCACTGGCGGGACCACCTCCTACAATGAGCAGTTCTTC.

This clone turned up a few times. V is TRBV21-1 and J is TRBJ1-5; TRBD1 is taken as the D call from the table, unchecked against the DNA. TRBV21-1 is a pseudogene. The length of the CDR3 is 19 residues. The CDR3 reads CASNPLRGDRVGWGQPQHF. For the CDR3, the DNA is TGTGCCAGCAACCCCCTCAGGGGGGATCGCGTCGGTTGGGGTCAGCCCCAGCATTTT.

V usage is TRBV27 and J usage is TRBJ2-2; D is uncertain. The V and J ends lost 1 base and 7 bases respectively, with 7 bases between them. CDR3 length equals 13 residues. Germline-derived CDR1 and CDR2 are MNHEY and SMNVEV (reference sequence). CDR3 coding DNA: TGTGCCAGCAGTTTATGGAAAGGCGGGGAGCTGTTTTTT. Translating it yields CASSLWKGGELFF.

The chain couples TRBV25-1 to TRBJ1-1; no reliable D call. From germline, CDR1 is MGHDK and CDR2 SYGVNS. The CDR3 covers 13 residues. The V end was cut by 3 bases, the J end by 4 bases, with 9 bases between. As DNA, the CDR3 is TGTGCCAGCAGTGATTGGTTGGCCACTGAAGCTTTCTTT. It encodes CASSDWLATEAFF.

V usage is TRBV7-2 and J usage is TRBJ2-7; D may match TRBD1 or TRBD2 (5 bases each). The V end lost 4 bases, the J end lost 1 base, and 8 bases lay between the germline ends. The germline V gene encodes CDR1 SGHTA and CDR2 FQGNSA. The CDR3 covers 13 residues. CDR3 bases: TGTGCCAGCAGCTCCGAGGGGTCCTACGAGCAGTACTTC. Translating gives CASSSEGSYEQYF.

CDR3: CASSRLRLAGHTDTQYF. DNA for the CDR3: TGTGCCAGCAGCCGCCTAAGACTAGCGGGGCACACAGATACGCAGTATTTT. The V and J genes are TRBV27 and TRBJ2-3, with 11 bases fitting TRBD2. CDR1 MNHEY and CDR2 SMNVEV come from the germline V gene (reference sequence). This CDR3 has 17 residues. The trim removed 6 bases at V and 2 bases at J, leaving 10 bases unmatched.

At least ten counts were recorded for this clone. This sequence joins TRBV4-1 and TRBJ2-7, with unresolved D. V was cut by 0 bases and J by 2 bases, with 14 bases left in between. Germline CDR1 MGHRA, CDR2 YSYEKL. This CDR3 is 16 amino acids long. The CDR3 DNA reads TGCGCCAGCAGCCAAGAATTCCCCTCATATACCTACGAGCAGTACTTC. It is translated as CASSQEFPSYTYEQYF.

The rearrangement uses TRBV29-1 and TRBJ2-1; 7 bases map to TRBD1. The CDR3 sequence is 14 residues long. V lost 4 bases and J lost 4; bases outside the gene matches: 7. The germline V gene has CDR1 SQVTM and CDR2 ANQGSEA. CDR3 loop: CSVGGTDFYNEQFF. For the CDR3, the DNA is TGCAGCGTTGGGGGGACAGATTTTTACAATGAGCAGTTCTTC.

The chain joins TRBV6-5 to TRBJ1-1, with 7 bases matching TRBD1. Trimming took 0 bases from V and 4 from J; bases not matched to a gene: 5. Germline loops: CDR1 MNHEY, CDR2 SVGAGI. The CDR3 consists of 15 residues. The DNA of the CDR3 is TGTGCCAGCAGTTACTCGCCACAGGGGAGCACTGAAGCTTTCTTT. Protein product: CASSYSPQGSTEAFF.

This rearrangement joins TRBV20-1 to TRBJ2-1; D is uncertain. The germline V and J ends were trimmed by 3 bases and 4 bases, with 4 bases remaining between them. This CDR3 comprises 11 residues. Per germline, CDR1 DFQATT and CDR2 SNEGSKA (reference sequence). The CDR3 region has the DNA TGCAGTGCTAGTTCTTACAATGAGCAGTTCTTC. It encodes CSASSYNEQFF.

The rearrangement joins TRBV12-3 or TRBV12-4 to TRBJ2-5; D possibly corresponds to TRBD2 (5 bases). V shed 6 bases and J shed 5 bases, with 13 bases lying between them. The CDR3 spans 13 residues. CDR3 nucleotide sequence: TGTGCCAGCAGCCTCGCCGGGGTTGAGACCCAGTACTTC. This gives the protein CASSLAGVETQYF.

V and J are TRBV20-1 and TRBJ2-7; the D gene is possibly TRBD1 (5 bases). The CDR3 extends over 11 amino acids. The V and J ends lost 3 bases and 6 bases respectively, with 9 bases between them. The germline CDR1 and CDR2 sequences are DFQATT and SNEGSKA (reference sequence). The CDR3 sequence: CSASWGGEQYF. The CDR3 nucleotides are TGCAGTGCTAGCTGGGGCGGCGAGCAGTACTTC.

The chain carries TRBV5-1 and TRBJ2-1; unclear D gene. From germline, CDR1 is SGHRS and CDR2 YFSETQ. The CDR3 is made up of 15 amino acids. With 1 base removed from V and 6 bases from J, the gap between germline ends came to 14 bases. CDR3 protein: CASSLYGGRGNEQFF. As DNA, the CDR3 is TGCGCCAGCAGCTTGTATGGTGGGCGCGGCAATGAGCAGTTCTTC.

The genes are TRBV9 and TRBJ2-1; either TRBD1 or TRBD2 may fit D (5 bases each). CDR3 length: 17 amino acids. Germline V gives CDR1 SGDLS, CDR2 YYNGEE. The V and J ends lost 0 bases and 0 bases respectively, with 13 bases between them. CDR3 sequence reads: CASSVEWGFSSYNEQFF. DNA of the CDR3: TGTGCCAGCAGCGTAGAATGGGGGTTCAGCTCCTACAATGAGCAGTTCTTC. Full variable domain (rest looked up from reference TRBV9 and TRBJ2-1): DSGVTQTPKHLITATGQRVTLRCSPRSGDLSVYWYQQSLDQGLQFLIQYYNGEERAKGNILERFSAQQFPDLHSELNLSSLELGDSALYFCASSVEWGFSSYNEQFFGPGTRLTVL.